Included here is one TCR beta chain sequence, with context. The data originate from a study of T cells in Graves' hyperthyroidism and ophthalmopathy. Germline V gives CDR1 SGDLS, CDR2 YYNGEE. Trimming took off 4 bases at V and 2 bases at J, with 14 bases between the two ends. The CDR3 is made up of 15 amino acids. Diagnoses were established using clinical symptoms, serum thyroxine and TRAb, thyroid ultrasound and orbital computed tomography. Amplification targeted TCR beta CDR3 regions from RNA transcripts. The HTBI primer set was used in a first-round RT-PCR of the TCR CDR3. TCRdb analysed the multiplex PCR reads with MiXCR anew, one entry per CDR3 protein. The data hold a few hundred thousand distinct CDR3 sequences, with 14% observed a single time.

The sequence was obtained from a woman aged 40 to 50 with Graves' hyperthyroidism. The sequencing sample was made of blood. The rearrangement links TRBV9 to TRBJ2-3; a weak D match, TRBD2 (5 bases). CDR3 in DNA: TGTGCCAGCAGCTATACCGCGGGCCTCACAGATACGCAGTATTTT. Translating gives CASSYTAGLTDTQYF.